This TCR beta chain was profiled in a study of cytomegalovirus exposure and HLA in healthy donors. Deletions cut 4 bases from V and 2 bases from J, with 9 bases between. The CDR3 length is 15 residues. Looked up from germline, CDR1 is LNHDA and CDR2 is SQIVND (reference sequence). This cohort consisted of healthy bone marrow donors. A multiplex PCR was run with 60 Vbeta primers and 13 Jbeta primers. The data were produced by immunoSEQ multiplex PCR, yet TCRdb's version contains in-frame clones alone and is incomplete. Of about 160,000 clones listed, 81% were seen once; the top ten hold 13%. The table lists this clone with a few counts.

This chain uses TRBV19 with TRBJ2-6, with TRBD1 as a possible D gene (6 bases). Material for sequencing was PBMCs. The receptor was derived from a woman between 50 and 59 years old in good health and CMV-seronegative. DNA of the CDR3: TGTGCCAGTAGTAGGTGGACAGCTGGGGCCAACGTCCTGACTTTC. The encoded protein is CASSRWTAGANVLTF. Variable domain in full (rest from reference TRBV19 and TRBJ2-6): DGGITQSPKYLFRKEGQNVTLSCEQNLNHDAMYWYRQDPGQGLRLIYYSQIVNDFQKGDIAEGYSVSREKKESFPLTVTSAQKNPTAFYLCASSRWTAGANVLTFGAGSRLTVL.